This T cell receptor (beta chain) is drawn from a study of brain T cells in children with intractable seizures. Regarding time point: blood from clinic visit 5 months post-surgery; TSC patient then seizure free. Only cases whose brain tissue showed the highest T cell transcript signatures were sequenced. At least one anti-epileptic drug was given before surgery. Notes on the study in general: Absence of clones before surgery may stem from lower sequencing depth. Only CDR3 sequence similarity suggested viral specificity, without known HCMV serostatus.

With regard to this clone: The antigen is not known.

Germline V lookup: CDR1 MNHEY, CDR2 SVGAGI. CDR3 length equals 16 residues. The V segment lost 2 bases and the J segment 4 bases; nucleotides outside the gene matches: 2. The assay was immunoSEQ multiplex PCR, and TCRdb's table has in-frame clones only and misses some. The table includes 300,000 to 400,000 clones, about 93% detected once. The sequences come from peripheral blood, collected approximately 5 months after surgery. This TCR was sampled from a boy less than two years old with tuberous sclerosis and intractable seizures. J is TRBJ2-2 and V is TRBV6-5; 12 nucleotides match TRBD2. Written as DNA, the CDR3 is TGTGCCAGCAGTTACCCGACTAGCGGGAGCACCGGGGAGCTGTTTTTT. It yields the protein CASSYPTSGSTGELFF.